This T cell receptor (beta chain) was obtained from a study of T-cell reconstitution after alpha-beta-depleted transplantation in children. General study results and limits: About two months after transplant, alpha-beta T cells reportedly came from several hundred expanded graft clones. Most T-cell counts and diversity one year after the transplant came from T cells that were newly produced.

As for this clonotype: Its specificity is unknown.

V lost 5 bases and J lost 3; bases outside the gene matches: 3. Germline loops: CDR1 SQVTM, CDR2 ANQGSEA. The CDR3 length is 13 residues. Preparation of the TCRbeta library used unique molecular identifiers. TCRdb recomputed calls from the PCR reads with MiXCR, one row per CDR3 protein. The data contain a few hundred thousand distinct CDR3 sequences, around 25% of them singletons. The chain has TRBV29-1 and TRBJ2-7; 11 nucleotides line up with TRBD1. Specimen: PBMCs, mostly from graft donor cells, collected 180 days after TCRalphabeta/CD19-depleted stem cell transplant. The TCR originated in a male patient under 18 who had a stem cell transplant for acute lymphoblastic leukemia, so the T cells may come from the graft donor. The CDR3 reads CSVPGTGGYEQYF. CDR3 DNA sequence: TGCAGCGTTCCCGGGACAGGGGGCTACGAGCAGTACTTC.